The 8 T cell receptor beta chains reported below all come from one sample, sequenced in a study of T-cell reconstitution after alpha-beta-depleted transplantation in children. Study results and limitations: T-cell numbers and diversity, one year after transplant, stemmed largely from T cells that were newly produced.

It was with unique molecular identifiers that the TCRbeta library was prepared. MiXCR, run by TCRdb on the PCR reads, gives a single entry per CDR3 protein. The sample lists a few hundred thousand distinct CDR3 sequences, just over 7.5% occurring once. No antigen has been assigned to these receptors. The sample here was peripheral blood, taken 360 days after TCRalphabeta/CD19-depleted stem cell transplant. These receptors all stem from a female patient aged 2-9 years who had a stem cell transplant for Fanconi anemia, so the T cells may come from the graft donor.

This clonotype came up many times. This chain connects TRBV30 to TRBJ2-1; D is unclear. In germline, CDR1 is GTSNPN, CDR2 SVGIG (reference sequence). CDR3 length: 13 amino acids. Trimming cost V 0 bases and J 7 bases, with 10 bases left between them. The chain's CDR3 is CAWSVTLLNEQFF. Here the CDR3 DNA reads TGTGCCTGGAGTGTAACACTTCTGAATGAGCAGTTCTTC. Supplemented by reference TRBV30 and TRBJ2-1, the full variable domain reads SQTIHQWPATLVQPVGSPLSLECTVEGTSNPNLYWYRQAAGRGLQLLFYSVGIGQISSEVPQNLSASRPQDRQFILSSKKLLLSDSGFYLCAWSVTLLNEQFFGPGTRLTVL.

This clonotype was found many times. The V and J genes are TRBV21-1 and TRBJ2-3; the listed D gene, TRBD2, was not tested against the DNA. TRBV21-1 is recorded as a pseudogene. The CDR3 is 18 residues long. The CDR3, as DNA: TGTGCCAGCAGCAAAGTCGCGGGAGGGCCCTTTGAGTCAGATACGCAGTATTTT. It yields the protein CASSKVAGGPFESDTQYF.

This clonotype came up many times. The CDR3 nucleotides are TGTGCCAGCAGTTTGACAGGGGGCGCCTACGAGCAGTACTTC. It codes for CASSLTGGAYEQYF. The gene calls are TRBV12-3 or TRBV12-4 and TRBJ2-7; TRBD1 matches 10 bases. J lost 2 bases, V lost 3 bases, and 1 base had no gene match. The CDR3 is made up of 14 amino acids.

In this sample, this clonotype turned up many times. The chain joins TRBV4-3 to TRBJ1-3; D unresolved. The V gene lost 2 bases and the J gene lost 3 bases, with 8 bases spanning the gap. Germline V lookup: CDR1 LGHNA, CDR2 YSLEER. The CDR3 is 14 residues long. The CDR3 DNA sequence: TGCGCCAGCAGCCAAAGGGATTATGGAAACACCATATATTTT. Translated, it gives CASSQRDYGNTIYF.

J is TRBJ2-2 and V is TRBV21-1. TRBV21-1 is termed a pseudogene. The CDR3 is 15 amino acids. This chain's CDR3 is CASSNPTRNTGELFF. CDR3 sequence (DNA): TGTGCCAGCAGCAACCCGACACGGAACACCGGGGAGCTGTTTTTT.

This clonotype was seen more than once but under ten times. The gene calls are TRBV4-1 and TRBJ1-2; D may be TRBD1 (5 bases). Per germline, CDR1 MGHRA and CDR2 YSYEKL. The CDR3 totals 14 residues. Trimming pared 4 bases from V and 6 bases from J, leaving 15 bases between. CDR3 region: CASSPLSGGDGYTF. The DNA for the CDR3 is TGCGCCAGCAGCCCCTTAAGCGGAGGGGATGGCTACACCTTC.

This clonotype was counted ten times or more. The rearrangement links TRBV12-3 or TRBV12-4 to TRBJ2-3; 8 nucleotides agree with TRBD2. J gave up 4 bases and V 3 bases, and 6 bases lay outside the gene matches. This CDR3 has 15 residues. The CDR3 nucleotides read TGTGCCAGCAGTTTGTTGTCGGGGGGGGCAGATACGCAGTATTTT. It codes for CASSLLSGGADTQYF.

The genes are TRBV27 and TRBJ1-2, with D uncertain. The CDR3 spans 15 residues. The V gene's germline CDR1 is MNHEY and CDR2 SMNVEV (reference sequence). V dropped 6 bases and J dropped 4 bases, with 18 bases sitting between them. Written as DNA, the CDR3 is TGTGCCAGCAGCCCTTTATCAGGTAGTCTCTATGGCTACACCTTC. Translation gives CASSPLSGSLYGYTF.